The 8 T cell receptor beta chains below all came from one sample that was sequenced in a study of T cell responses to AZD1222 COVID-19 vaccine. Measured with immunoSEQ multiplex PCR; TCRdb has only the in-frame clones, and not every one. There are some 150,000 clones in the sample; 90% to 95% occur only once, and 5.2% lies in the top ten. This specimen was peripheral blood, taken on day 0 of AZD1222 vaccination. All receptors come from an adult in good health.

The CDR3 nucleotides read TGTGCCAGCACCAGAACACCCCAGGGCAACACTGAAGCTTTCTTT. This codes for CASTRTPQGNTEAFF. The V gene is TRBV2, the J gene TRBJ1-1; possibly TRBD1 for D (5 bases). The CDR3 totals 15 residues. The germline V gene has CDR1 SNHLY and CDR2 FYNNEI. V was trimmed by 7 bases and J by 2 bases, leaving 17 bases between them. Variable domain in full (rest from reference TRBV2 and TRBJ1-1): EPEVTQTPSHQVTQMGQEVILRCVPISNHLYFYWYRQILGQKVEFLVSFYNNEISEKSEIFDDQFSVERPDGSNFTLKIRSTKLEDSAMYFCASTRTPQGNTEAFFGQGTRLTVV.

The chain is built from TRBV9 and TRBJ2-1; TRBD2 matches at 9 bases. This CDR3 spans 16 amino acids. The trim removed 3 bases at V and 3 bases at J, leaving 7 bases unmatched. Germline V CDR1 and CDR2: SGDLS, YYNGEE. CDR3 sequence reads: CASSGISGGHYNEQFF. CDR3 sequence (DNA): TGTGCCAGCAGCGGAATTAGCGGGGGCCACTACAATGAGCAGTTCTTC.

The genes are TRBV19 and TRBJ2-5; 7 bases line up with TRBD2. The CDR3 is 15 amino acids. After removal of 5 bases from V and 4 bases from J, the junction contained 10 bases not matched to a gene. Germline CDR1 is LNHDA and CDR2 is SQIVND (reference sequence). The chain's CDR3 is CASSPRREAGETQYF. CDR3 nucleotide sequence: TGTGCCAGTAGTCCCCGACGGGAGGCGGGAGAGACCCAGTACTTC.

The chain carries TRBV5-1 and TRBJ2-1, with D hard to call. There are 13 residues in the CDR3. CDR1 is SGHRS and CDR2 is YFSETQ in the germline V gene. Trimming took off 4 bases at V and 8 bases at J, with 13 bases between the two ends. CDR3 residues: CASSPPMSDEQFF. In nucleotides, the CDR3 is TGCGCCAGCAGCCCGCCAATGAGCGATGAGCAGTTCTTC.

This chain links TRBV28 with TRBJ1-1, with D unresolved. CDR3 length: 15 amino acids. The germline V gene encodes CDR1 MDHEN and CDR2 SYDVKM. The ends were cut back, 4 bases at V and 1 base at J, with 13 bases in the middle. The CDR3 sequence is CASSYQWRANTEAFF. For the CDR3, the DNA is TGTGCCAGCAGTTACCAGTGGAGGGCGAACACTGAAGCTTTCTTT.

The chain employs TRBV7-9 and TRBJ2-2; D is ambiguous. This CDR3 has 12 residues. V lost 1 base to trimming and J lost 7 bases, with 4 bases between them. The V gene's germline CDR1 is SEHNR and CDR2 FQNEAQ (reference sequence). The CDR3 nucleotides read TGTGCCAGCAGCTTAGAGATCGGGGAGCTGTTTTTT. This gives the protein CASSLEIGELFF.

CDR3 sequence (DNA): TGTGCCAGCAGCTTGGCCGCGACAGTTATCTACAATGAGCAGTTCTTC. Protein: CASSLAATVIYNEQFF. The chain combines TRBV5-5 with TRBJ2-1; the D gene is possibly TRBD1 (5 bases). CDR3 length equals 16 residues. With 0 bases removed from V and 3 bases from J, the gap between germline ends came to 13 bases. CDR1 SGHKS and CDR2 YYEKEE come from the germline V gene (reference sequence).

The V and J genes are TRBV5-1 and TRBJ2-3, with D uncertain. The CDR3 totals 14 residues. Trimming pared 4 bases from V and 3 bases from J, leaving 12 bases between. Germline V gene data show CDR1 as SGHRS and CDR2 as YFSETQ. The chain's CDR3 is CASSLGQDTDTQYF. DNA for the CDR3: TGCGCCAGCAGCCTGGGCCAGGATACAGATACGCAGTATTTT.